Following are 6 T cell receptor beta chains from one sample sequenced in a study of OX40 agonist ivuxolimab in advanced cancers. The protocol was immunoSEQ multiplex PCR, while the TCRdb copy is restricted to in-frame clones and leaves out a portion. The table includes around 44,000 clones, around nine tenths detected once. The sample consisted of CD4+ or CD8+ T cells sorted from blood, taken in a trial of the OX40 agonist ivuxolimab. These receptors came from an adult with an advanced solid tumor such as melanoma, head and neck, liver or kidney cancer.

The chain links TRBV19 to TRBJ2-7, with TRBD2 matching 9 bases. Germline V gene data show CDR1 as LNHDA and CDR2 as SQIVND (reference sequence). Trimming at V came to 6 bases and at J to 4 bases, leaving 7 bases not matched to a gene. The CDR3 loop spans 14 amino acids. The CDR3 DNA reads TGTGCCAGTAGCGCGGGAGGGGGCTTATACGAGCAGTACTTC. It is translated as CASSAGGGLYEQYF.

The chain links TRBV4-1 to TRBJ1-1, with 7 bases fitting TRBD1. The germline V gene has CDR1 MGHRA and CDR2 YSYEKL. V dropped 1 base and J dropped 4; count of bases not matched to a gene: 6. The length of the CDR3 is 15 residues. CDR3 in amino acids: CASSQGWAGGTEAFF. The CDR3, as DNA: TGCGCCAGCAGCCAAGGTTGGGCAGGGGGCACTGAAGCTTTCTTT.

The chain combines TRBV10-1 with TRBJ2-3; D is possibly TRBD1 or TRBD2 (5 bases each). The CDR3 has 14 amino acids. The V end was cut by 5 bases, the J end by 4 bases, with 13 bases between. Germline V gives CDR1 WNHNN, CDR2 SYGVQD (reference sequence). The CDR3 loop reads CASSKGRWADTQYF. The CDR3 coding sequence is TGCGCCAGCAGTAAGGGACGGTGGGCAGATACGCAGTATTTT.

The chain links TRBV7-8 to TRBJ2-7; D is unclear. Trimming took 1 base from V and 5 from J, leaving 6 bases between them. This CDR3 spans 12 amino acids. Germline CDR1 and CDR2: SGHVS and FQNEAQ. The CDR3, as DNA: TGTGCCAGCAGCTTAGGCGCCCACGAGCAGTACTTC. Translating gives CASSLGAHEQYF.

The chain joins TRBV11-2 to TRBJ2-3; 8 bases align to TRBD2. Trimming removed 2 bases from V and 6 bases from J; junction bases left unmatched: 4. Per the germline V gene, CDR1 is SGHAT and CDR2 is FQNNGV. The CDR3 length is 14 residues. Here the CDR3 DNA reads TGTGCCAGCAGCTTAAGCGGGGGAGTGGATACGCAGTATTTT. Its translation: CASSLSGGVDTQYF.

The CDR3 DNA is TGTGCCAGCAGTGAGCAGGGGGCTCTTCCCAATCAGCCCCAGCATTTT. It codes for CASSEQGALPNQPQHF. V usage is TRBV2 and J usage is TRBJ1-5, with TRBD1 matching 8 bases. V was pared by 3 bases and J by 3 bases, with 7 bases of the junction left unmatched. This CDR3 has 16 residues. Germline loops: CDR1 SNHLY, CDR2 FYNNEI.